One sample yielded the 22 T cell receptor beta chains listed below, sequenced in a study of control samples from healthy donors and cancer patients. TCRdb's copy holds only in-frame clones and misses some; the assay was immunoSEQ multiplex PCR. The table has some 74,000 clones, around nine tenths seen once. Sequencing was carried out using blood. The receptors were sampled from a woman between 45 and 65 years old in good health.

This chain links TRBV4-1 with TRBJ1-1, with 7 bases that match TRBD1. Germline loops: CDR1 MGHRA, CDR2 YSYEKL. The CDR3 has 20 amino acids. The V and J ends lost 0 bases and 1 base, in that order; junction bases with no gene match: 17. The CDR3 bases are TGCGCCAGCAGCCAAGACCCGAAGCGGGTGAGGGGGCAGGGGAACACTGAAGCTTTCTTT. Its protein product is CASSQDPKRVRGQGNTEAFF.

Concerning this clone itself: A much larger clone lies a single base off, so this may be a read error. The CDR3 sequence is CASSQGEEQYF. For the CDR3, the DNA is TGTGCCAGCAGCCAGGGAGAAGAGCAGTACTTC. The rearrangement links TRBV4-2 to TRBJ2-7; D is perhaps TRBD2 (5 bases). Trimming stripped 3 bases from V and 7 bases from J, with 7 bases between. CDR1 LGHNA and CDR2 YNFKEQ come from the germline V gene. The CDR3 extends over 11 amino acids.

V is TRBV7-8 and J is TRBJ1-1, with D perhaps matching TRBD1 (6 bases). V was pared by 4 bases and J by 4 bases, with 13 bases between. The CDR3 sequence is 14 residues long. Germline V CDR1 and CDR2: SGHVS, FQNEAQ. The CDR3 sequence: CASSSQGQPTEAFF. CDR3 bases: TGTGCCAGCAGCTCACAAGGACAGCCCACTGAAGCTTTCTTT.

The chain has TRBV5-1 and TRBJ1-4; the D gene is possibly TRBD1 (6 bases). Per the germline V gene, CDR1 is SGHRS and CDR2 is YFSETQ. The CDR3 runs 14 residues. The V end lost 10 bases, the J end lost 8 bases, and 21 bases lay between the germline ends. The CDR3 is CASTEGGASEKLFF. The CDR3 DNA sequence: TGCGCCTCTACCGAAGGGGGGGCGAGCGAAAAACTGTTTTTT.

As regards this clone: The sample carries other DNA sequences with the same CDR3. The chain uses TRBV12-3 or TRBV12-4 and TRBJ1-1; unclear D gene. V was trimmed by 5 bases and J by 1 base, leaving 5 bases between them. This CDR3 has 12 amino acids. The CDR3 loop is CASSLGNTEAFF. CDR3 bases: TGTGCCAGCAGTCTAGGGAACACTGAAGCTTTCTTT.

The chain's CDR3 is CATSEGRESNEQFF. The CDR3 nucleotides read TGTGCCACCAGTGAGGGCAGGGAGTCCAATGAGCAGTTCTTC. This chain uses TRBV24-1 with TRBJ2-1, with D perhaps matching TRBD1 or TRBD2 (5 bases each). Germline CDR1 KGHDR, CDR2 SFDVKD. CDR3 length equals 14 residues. V was clipped by 4 bases and J by 6 bases, with 12 bases between them.

The CDR3 bases are TGTGCCAGCAGTGGTATGCGGGCTCCGAATTCACCCCTCCACTTT. It encodes CASSGMRAPNSPLHF. The chain recombines TRBV2 with TRBJ1-6; D is unclear. This CDR3 comprises 15 residues. The V and J ends lost 4 bases and 7 bases respectively, with 14 bases between them. Germline V gives CDR1 SNHLY, CDR2 FYNNEI.

The genes are TRBV5-8 and TRBJ2-2, with D perhaps TRBD2 (6 bases). Deletions cut 0 bases from V and 6 bases from J, with 15 bases between. CDR3 size: 16 residues. The V gene's germline CDR1 is SGHTS and CDR2 YDEGEE. The CDR3 loop reads CASSLGATRRAGELFF. CDR3 in DNA: TGTGCCAGCAGCTTGGGGGCCACCCGGAGGGCCGGGGAGCTGTTTTTT.

The V and J genes are TRBV7-9 and TRBJ1-2; D may be TRBD1 (6 bases). The V end was cut by 5 bases, the J end by 0 bases, with 10 bases between. This CDR3 contains 14 residues. Germline assignment: CDR1 SEHNR and CDR2 FQNEAQ (reference sequence). CDR3 protein: CASSRQAANYGYTF. DNA of the CDR3: TGTGCCAGCAGCCGACAGGCTGCTAACTATGGCTACACCTTC.

This clone was seen just once. The chain links TRBV12-3 or TRBV12-4 to TRBJ1-1; D is undetermined. V dropped 1 base and J dropped 8 bases, with 5 bases sitting between them. The CDR3 length is 11 residues. The DNA of the CDR3 is TGTGCCAGCAGTTTAGAGGTGGAAGCTTTCTTT. It translates to CASSLEVEAFF.

The chain employs TRBV4-1 and TRBJ2-2; 15 nucleotides match TRBD2. This CDR3 is built from 17 residues. Germline CDR1 and CDR2: MGHRA and YSYEKL. V trimming: 1 base; J trimming: 6 bases; junction bases outside the gene matches: 3. This CDR3 reads CASSQGTSGGASGELFF. The DNA for the CDR3 is TGCGCCAGCAGCCAAGGGACTAGCGGGGGGGCCTCCGGGGAGCTGTTTTTT.

This clone has just a few counts. The rearrangement links TRBV6-6 to TRBJ2-7; TRBD1 matches 10 bases. V gave up 5 bases and J gave up 2 bases; unmatched junction bases: 3. This CDR3 spans 14 amino acids. Germline V lookup: CDR1 MNHNY, CDR2 SVGAGI (reference sequence). The CDR3 loop reads CASSTGQGTYEQYF. The CDR3 coding sequence is TGTGCCAGCAGTACGGGACAGGGGACCTACGAGCAGTACTTC.

The CDR3 loop is CASSPQGDYGYTF. Here the CDR3 DNA reads TGTGCCAGCAGCCCACAGGGAGACTATGGCTACACCTTC. The chain combines TRBV7-6 with TRBJ1-2, with a possible D match to TRBD1 (6 bases). V was shortened by 5 bases and J by 3 bases, with 10 bases between the two germline ends. CDR3 length: 13 amino acids. Germline-derived CDR1 and CDR2 are SGHVS and FNYEAQ.

The V gene is TRBV7-9, the J gene TRBJ2-3; unclear D gene. V lost 5 bases and J 6 bases, leaving 9 bases between the germline ends. This CDR3 spans 12 amino acids. The germline CDR1 and CDR2 sequences are SEHNR and FQNEAQ (reference sequence). The CDR3 loop reads CASSLNVDTQYF. CDR3 DNA: TGTGCCAGCAGCCTAAATGTGGATACGCAGTATTTT.

This chain connects TRBV29-1 to TRBJ2-7; 12 bases are shared with TRBD1. The length of the CDR3 is 15 residues. CDR1 and CDR2 from the germline V gene are SQVTM and ANQGSEA. V dropped 6 bases and J dropped 6; count of bases not matched to a gene: 12. The CDR3 DNA reads as TGCAGCGTACAGAGATTGGGACAGGGGGCTGGCGAGCAGTACTTC. This codes for CSVQRLGQGAGEQYF.

This chain joins TRBV7-2 and TRBJ2-7; D call uncertain. Deletions cut 3 bases from V and 4 bases from J, with 13 bases between. CDR3 length: 14 residues. Germline CDR1 reads SGHTA; CDR2 reads FQGNSA. CDR3 coding DNA: TGTGCCAGCAGCTTCAACCTAGTGCTATACGAGCAGTACTTC. Protein product: CASSFNLVLYEQYF.

This clone was seen a handful of times. The rearrangement uses TRBV10-2 and TRBJ1-5; D not certain. Trimming left V 5 bases short and J 0 bases short, with 11 bases between. CDR3 length equals 15 residues. Germline V gives CDR1 WSHSY, CDR2 SAAADI. The CDR3 bases are TGCGCCAGCAGTCCTAGCGCATATAGCAATCAGCCCCAGCATTTT. It specifies CASSPSAYSNQPQHF.

This chain connects TRBV25-1 to TRBJ1-6; TRBD1 aligns across 10 bases. Germline-derived CDR1 and CDR2 are MGHDK and SYGVNS. V shed 3 bases and J 8 bases; nucleotides not matched to a gene: 4. CDR3 length: 15 residues. CDR3 DNA sequence: TGTGCCAGCAGTGATACCGGGACAGGGGATTCACCCCTCCACTTT. It encodes CASSDTGTGDSPLHF.

The chain joins TRBV15 to TRBJ1-4, with D perhaps TRBD1 (5 bases). The ends were cut back, 8 bases at V and 8 bases at J, with 12 bases in the middle. CDR1 and CDR2 from the germline V gene are LNHNV and YYDKDF (reference sequence). The CDR3 has 12 amino acids. CDR3 protein: CATRGGREKLFF. The DNA for the CDR3 is TGTGCCACCCGCGGGGGTAGGGAAAAACTGTTTTTT.

The chain employs TRBV2 and TRBJ2-1; D is possibly TRBD1 (6 bases). Germline loops: CDR1 SNHLY, CDR2 FYNNEI. V was cut by 6 bases and J by 1 base, with 10 bases left in between. This CDR3 comprises 14 residues. In DNA, the CDR3 is TGTGCCAGCAGGATGGACAGTTCCTACAATGAGCAGTTCTTC. It encodes CASRMDSSYNEQFF.

The chain carries TRBV14 and TRBJ1-6; tentatively, D is TRBD1 (6 bases). This CDR3 is 15 amino acids long. V was clipped by 4 bases and J by 6 bases, with 13 bases between them. CDR1 is SGHDN, CDR2 FVKESK, per germline. The CDR3 nucleotides read TGTGCCAGCAGCCTCATGCTACAGGGTAATTCACCCCTCCACTTT. It translates to CASSLMLQGNSPLHF.

The chain links TRBV19 to TRBJ2-4; no firm D call. Trimming left V 7 bases short and J 0 bases short, with 13 bases between. CDR1 is LNHDA and CDR2 is SQIVND in the germline V gene (reference sequence). The CDR3 loop spans 15 amino acids. This chain's CDR3 is CASKPAGLAKNIQYF. CDR3 in DNA: TGTGCCAGTAAGCCCGCTGGGTTAGCCAAAAACATTCAGTACTTC.